Below are 28 T cell receptor beta chains sequenced from a single sample in a study of PD-L1 blockade in urothelial cancer. Assay used: immunoSEQ multiplex PCR; TCRdb lists only in-frame clones, some missing. The data show about 88,000 clones, 90% seen once. Sequencing used PBMCs, obtained around atezolizumab (anti-PD-L1) treatment. These TCRs come from a man in his 60s with urothelial cancer.

The J gene is TRBJ1-1, the V gene TRBV7-3; maybe TRBD1 (6 bases). The CDR3 is 16 residues long. Trimming removed 1 base at V and 6 bases at J, with 18 bases between. Germline V CDR1 and CDR2: SGHTA, FQGTGA. The CDR3, as DNA: TGTGCCAGCAGCTTAAGGGGGGGCCTTGTCTCCTCTGAAGCTTTCTTT. This codes for CASSLRGGLVSSEAFF.

The chain uses TRBV7-2 and TRBJ2-7; D perhaps matches TRBD1 (6 bases). The germline V gene has CDR1 SGHTA and CDR2 FQGNSA. The CDR3 extends over 14 amino acids. Between the trimmed V and J ends, which lost 2 bases and 3 bases, there was a span of 11 bases. CDR3: CASSLTQGHYEQYF. CDR3 nucleotide sequence: TGTGCCAGCAGCTTAACCCAGGGACACTACGAGCAGTACTTC.

The V gene is TRBV28, the J gene TRBJ2-2, with a possible D match to TRBD1 (5 bases). CDR1 and CDR2 from the germline V gene are MDHEN and SYDVKM. The CDR3 runs to 15 residues. V lost 3 bases and J 0 bases, leaving 8 bases between the germline ends. The CDR3: CASSFTGANTGELFF. Written as DNA, the CDR3 is TGTGCCAGCAGTTTTACAGGTGCGAACACCGGGGAGCTGTTTTTT. The entire variable domain, with the rest obtained from reference TRBV28 and TRBJ2-2, is as follows: DVKVTQSSRYLVKRTGEKVFLECVQDMDHENMFWYRQDPGLGLRLIYFSYDVKMKEKGDIPEGYSVSREKKERFSLILESASTNQTSMYLCASSFTGANTGELFFGEGSRLTVL.

A single count supports this clone. The rearrangement joins TRBV9 to TRBJ2-3; 9 bases match TRBD2. The germline CDR1 and CDR2 sequences are SGDLS and YYNGEE. Trimming took 4 bases from V and 4 from J; bases not matched to a gene: 7. The CDR3 length is 15 residues. The CDR3 DNA sequence: TGTGCCAGCAGCATCGATAGCGGGAGCTCAGATACGCAGTATTTT. Translated: CASSIDSGSSDTQYF.

The rearrangement joins TRBV5-1 to TRBJ1-6; TRBD1 is a possible D gene (6 bases). V dropped 1 base and J dropped 10 bases, with 24 bases sitting between them. This CDR3 spans 18 amino acids. CDR1 is SGHRS, CDR2 YFSETQ, per germline. CDR3 in amino acids: CASSLSARGNRVGSPLHF. The DNA of the CDR3 is TGCGCCAGCAGCTTGTCGGCAAGGGGCAACAGGGTAGGATCACCCCTCCACTTT.

The genes are TRBV10-3 and TRBJ2-7; 7 nucleotides agree with TRBD2. This CDR3 region has 12 residues. Germline CDR1 ENHRY, CDR2 SYGVKD. Trimming removed 10 bases from V and 3 bases from J; junction bases left unmatched: 6. Written as DNA, the CDR3 is TGTGCCACGAACGGGGGGAGCTACGAGCAGTACTTC. This translates into CATNGGSYEQYF.

The chain employs TRBV11-2 and TRBJ2-1, with D possibly being TRBD2 (5 bases). The CDR3 contains 15 residues. In germline, CDR1 is SGHAT, CDR2 FQNNGV. The V gene lost 5 bases and the J gene lost 10 bases, with 21 bases spanning the gap. CDR3 nucleotides: TGTGCCAGCAGCCTAAATCCGACTACCCTCGGAGAGCAGTTCTTC. The encoded protein is CASSLNPTTLGEQFF.

The V and J genes are TRBV30 and TRBJ1-6, with 7 bases identical to TRBD1. Germline V CDR1 and CDR2: GTSNPN, SVGIG (reference sequence). This CDR3 comprises 16 residues. With 2 bases clipped from V and 2 bases from J, the junction kept 6 bases outside the gene matches. CDR3 nucleotide sequence: TGTGCCTGGAGTTATAGTCAGGGGGCCTATAATTCACCCCTCCACTTT. It specifies CAWSYSQGAYNSPLHF.

The chain recombines TRBV7-9 with TRBJ1-5, with D uncertain. Germline V gene sequence: CDR1 SEHNR, CDR2 FQNEAQ (reference sequence). The CDR3 is made up of 12 amino acids. Trimming stripped 1 base from V and 6 bases from J, with 4 bases between. The DNA of the CDR3 is TGTGCCAGCAGCTTAGGTAGTCAGCCCCAGCATTTT. It codes for CASSLGSQPQHF.

The chain couples TRBV5-1 to TRBJ2-1; 10 bases line up with TRBD2. The junction had 13 bases not matched to a gene; V was cut back by 10 bases and J by 12 bases. This CDR3 has 13 amino acids. Germline CDR1 reads SGHRS; CDR2 reads YFSETQ. The CDR3 DNA sequence: TGCGCCCCCGAGGAGCGGGGGGGGCCCCGGCAGTTCTTC. Translating it yields CAPEERGGPRQFF.

This clone was counted once. The chain combines TRBV4-3 with TRBJ2-3, with TRBD2 identical over 8 bases. Unmatched junction bases numbered 9, after V lost 4 bases and J lost 0 bases. Germline assignment: CDR1 LGHNA and CDR2 YSLEER. CDR3 length: 17 residues. The CDR3 here is CASSLRTSWGSTDTQYF. For the CDR3, the DNA is TGCGCCAGCAGCCTGAGGACTAGCTGGGGTAGCACAGATACGCAGTATTTT.

The chain couples TRBV9 to TRBJ2-1, with 8 positions matching TRBD1. CDR3 size: 15 residues. The germline V gene encodes CDR1 SGDLS and CDR2 YYNGEE. The junction had 10 bases not matched to a gene; V was cut back by 3 bases and J by 8 bases. The CDR3 nucleotides read TGTGCCAGCAGCGGACGGACAGGGCGAAACGATGAGCAGTTCTTC. Translation: CASSGRTGRNDEQFF.

This chain joins TRBV5-6 and TRBJ1-4; D remains ambiguous. The CDR3 spans 17 residues. The V end lost 0 bases, the J end lost 0 bases, and 12 bases lay between the germline ends. The germline CDR1 and CDR2 sequences are SGHDT and YYEEEE. The DNA of the CDR3 is TGTGCCAGCAGCTTGGCGGTTAATACTCCAACTAATGAAAAACTGTTTTTT. Translated: CASSLAVNTPTNEKLFF.

The chain employs TRBV4-3 and TRBJ2-3, with a tentative D call TRBD2 (7 bases). V dropped 4 bases and J dropped 1 base, with 15 bases sitting between them. This CDR3 has 16 amino acids. The V gene's germline CDR1 is LGHNA and CDR2 YSLEER. The CDR3 reads CASSPSGGIGTDTQYF. The CDR3 DNA is TGCGCCAGCAGCCCGTCGGGGGGCATTGGCACAGATACGCAGTATTTT.

This chain joins TRBV4-1 and TRBJ1-2, with D uncertain. Germline V gene lookup returns CDR1 MGHRA and CDR2 YSYEKL. Trimming cost V 3 bases and J 6 bases, with 23 bases left between them. The CDR3 has 17 amino acids. DNA for the CDR3: TGCGCCAGCAGCCACCCACGTGTTGAAGGGAGGAGACATGGCTACACCTTC. It codes for CASSHPRVEGRRHGYTF.

This clone was seen a few times. The chain joins TRBV7-9 to TRBJ2-2, with a tentative D call TRBD2 (6 bases). CDR1 is SEHNR, CDR2 FQNEAQ, per germline (reference sequence). The CDR3 is 13 amino acids. Trimming took off 5 bases at V and 3 bases at J, with 7 bases between the two ends. CDR3 sequence (DNA): TGTGCCAGCAGCACTAGCTACACCGGGGAGCTGTTTTTT. This sequence encodes CASSTSYTGELFF.

In DNA, the CDR3 is TGTGCCAGCAGTAATCCCCGGGACAGGGGTGAGACCCAGTACTTC. Protein sequence: CASSNPRDRGETQYF. The chain employs TRBV28 and TRBJ2-5; 10 bases map to TRBD1. Germline CDR1 is MDHEN and CDR2 is SYDVKM. This CDR3 has 15 amino acids. J lost 5 bases, V lost 5 bases, and 8 bases had no gene match.

V usage is TRBV7-2 and J usage is TRBJ2-1, with 7 bases that match TRBD2. There are 13 residues in the CDR3. The V and J ends lost 5 bases and 5 bases, in that order; junction bases with no gene match: 3. The germline CDR1 and CDR2 sequences are SGHTA and FQGNSA. The chain's CDR3 is CASSGTIHNEQFF. The CDR3 nucleotides read TGTGCCAGCAGCGGGACTATCCACAATGAGCAGTTCTTC.

Concerning this clone itself: This same CDR3 is encoded by further DNA sequences in the sample. The V call is TRBV5-1, the J call TRBJ2-5, with D possibly matching TRBD1 (5 bases). This CDR3 spans 13 amino acids. Trimming left V 1 base short and J 4 bases short, with 8 bases between. Per the germline V gene, CDR1 is SGHRS and CDR2 is YFSETQ. The CDR3, as DNA: TGCGCCAGCAGCTTGCGTCAGGGAGAGACCCAGTACTTC. It yields the protein CASSLRQGETQYF.

The chain couples TRBV9 to TRBJ1-1, with D maybe TRBD1 (5 bases). The V gene's germline CDR1 is SGDLS and CDR2 YYNGEE. The CDR3 is made up of 18 amino acids. V was cut by 0 bases and J by 0 bases, with 18 bases left in between. The CDR3 nucleotides are TGTGCCAGCAGCGTAGGGACACCGGGTGGGGCGGTGAACACTGAAGCTTTCTTT. Amino acid sequence: CASSVGTPGGAVNTEAFF.

V is TRBV4-2 and J is TRBJ1-1; perhaps TRBD1 as D (5 bases). The germline V gene has CDR1 LGHNA and CDR2 YNFKEQ. This CDR3 comprises 15 residues. Trimming stripped 3 bases from V and 0 bases from J, with 11 bases between. In nucleotides, the CDR3 is TGTGCCAGCAGCCATTCGACAGTTATGAACACTGAAGCTTTCTTT. Translating it yields CASSHSTVMNTEAFF.

This rearrangement joins TRBV4-2 to TRBJ2-5; 10 bases map to TRBD2. The J segment lost 5 bases and the V segment lost 2 bases, leaving 5 bases of the junction unmatched. Germline V gives CDR1 LGHNA, CDR2 YNFKEQ. The CDR3 is 15 residues long. The CDR3 nucleotides are TGTGCCAGCAGCCAATCGCTAGCGGGAGAGGAGACCCAGTACTTC. It codes for CASSQSLAGEETQYF.

The rearrangement links TRBV29-1 to TRBJ1-2; 9 bases map to TRBD1. The CDR3 runs to 12 residues. Per germline, CDR1 SQVTM and CDR2 ANQGSEA. Written as DNA, the CDR3 is TGCAGTGCACAGGGGGCGAACTATGGCTACACCTTC. Translated, it gives CSAQGANYGYTF.

V is TRBV7-2 and J is TRBJ2-5, with TRBD2 matching 7 bases. V was pared by 3 bases and J by 8 bases, with 12 bases of the junction left unmatched. This CDR3 region has 15 residues. Germline V CDR1 and CDR2: SGHTA, FQGNSA. CDR3 DNA: TGTGCCAGCAGCTTTAGTCTAGCGGACAAGAGAACCCAGTACTTC. Translated: CASSFSLADKRTQYF.

The chain couples TRBV12-2 to TRBJ2-7; the table's D call TRBD1 went unverified against the DNA. TRBV12-2 is assigned pseudogene status. The CDR3 has 14 residues. CDR3 DNA sequence: TGTGCAAGTCGCACCCGGACAGGTAACTACGAGCAGTACTTC. It yields the protein CASRTRTGNYEQYF.

V is TRBV9 and J is TRBJ1-1; the D gene is possibly TRBD1 (5 bases). Trimming left V 4 bases short and J 5 bases short, with 24 bases between. Per the germline V gene, CDR1 is SGDLS and CDR2 is YYNGEE. The CDR3 consists of 17 residues. The CDR3 is CASSFSPAGRGSTEAFF. The CDR3, as DNA: TGTGCCAGCAGCTTTTCTCCAGCGGGGCGCGGGTCGACTGAAGCTTTCTTT.

The chain combines TRBV7-8 with TRBJ1-4; 8 bases agree with TRBD1. Per germline, CDR1 SGHVS and CDR2 FQNEAQ. CDR3 length: 15 residues. The trim removed 5 bases at V and 2 bases at J, leaving 4 bases unmatched. The CDR3 sequence: CASSRRTGTNEKLFF. CDR3 DNA sequence: TGTGCCAGCAGCCGTAGGACAGGGACTAATGAAAAACTGTTTTTT. The whole variable domain, remainder taken from reference TRBV7-8 and TRBJ1-4, is GAGVSQSPRYKVAKRGQDVALRCDPISGHVSLFWYQQALGQGPEFLTYFQNEAQLDKSGLPSDRFFAERPEGSVSTLKIQRTQQEDSAVYLCASSRRTGTNEKLFFGSGTQLSVL.

V usage is TRBV6-4 and J usage is TRBJ2-3; D ambiguous. V was pared by 4 bases and J by 10 bases, with 18 bases between. The CDR3 is 14 amino acids. Germline assignment: CDR1 MRHNA and CDR2 SNTAGT. CDR3 loop: CASSVDQVSRPQYF. The CDR3 nucleotides are TGTGCCAGCAGTGTAGATCAGGTCTCCCGCCCGCAGTATTTT.